Following are 5 T cell receptor beta chains from one sample sequenced in a study of blood T cell repertoires in COVID-19 (dated by TCRdb to 2018 to 2020). Library prep was done by the immunoSEQ multiplex PCR assay. As stored in TCRdb, this immuneACCESS dataset retains in-frame rearrangements with V and J assigned. A fraction of the clones does not appear; measured against another copy, unresolved V genes explain less than half of the discrepancy, and the remainder lacks a known reason. The sample profile shows 110,000 to 150,000 clones; approximately 80% of them were found once. 10% of the sample belongs to the ten largest clones. The sequenced material came from peripheral blood. These receptor sequences come from a man in his fifties or sixties with active or convalescent COVID-19.

The chain recombines TRBV15 with TRBJ2-3, with a possible D match to TRBD2 (7 bases). V lost 8 bases to trimming and J lost 5 bases, with 23 bases between them. Germline loops: CDR1 LNHNV, CDR2 YYDKDF (reference sequence). There are 16 residues in the CDR3. The CDR3: CATASGRGTAEDTQYF. For the CDR3, the DNA is TGTGCCACCGCTTCTGGGAGGGGGACTGCAGAAGATACGCAGTATTTT.

CDR3 coding DNA: TGTGCCAGCAGCTTAAAGGGGGAAGCTAACTATGGCTACACCTTC. Translated, it gives CASSLKGEANYGYTF. The rearrangement uses TRBV7-9 and TRBJ1-2, with D possibly TRBD1 on 6 matching bases. Germline CDR1 reads SEHNR; CDR2 reads FQNEAQ (reference sequence). The ends were cut back, 2 bases at V and 0 bases at J, with 10 bases in the middle. The CDR3 is 15 amino acids.

V is TRBV6-4 and J is TRBJ1-2, with TRBD1 matching 8 bases. CDR1 is MRHNA and CDR2 is SNTAGT in the germline V gene. The trim removed 6 bases at V and 5 bases at J, leaving 11 bases unmatched. The CDR3 covers 15 residues. DNA of the CDR3: TGTGCCAGCAGGGAAAGACAGGGGCTTCGGTATGGCTACACCTTC. Translation gives CASRERQGLRYGYTF.

The rearrangement links TRBV18 to TRBJ1-1, with D maybe TRBD1 (6 bases). The CDR3 is 15 amino acids. Germline V gene sequence: CDR1 KGHSH, CDR2 LQKENI. The V end was cut by 3 bases, the J end by 4 bases, with 15 bases between. The chain's CDR3 is CASSPPEGVRTEAFF. CDR3 bases: TGTGCCAGCTCACCCCCCGAGGGGGTGCGCACTGAAGCTTTCTTT.

This rearrangement joins TRBV27 to TRBJ2-1, with D maybe TRBD2 (5 bases). This CDR3 is built from 15 residues. The V end lost 4 bases, the J end lost 0 bases, and 10 bases lay between the germline ends. Germline V gives CDR1 MNHEY, CDR2 SMNVEV (reference sequence). CDR3 bases: TGTGCCAGCAGTTACGGGAAGAGCTCCTACAATGAGCAGTTCTTC. It yields the protein CASSYGKSSYNEQFF.